A selection of T cell receptor beta chains follows, all from one sample in a study of blood T cell repertoires in COVID-19. TCRdb keeps only in-frame clones here, not all; method: immunoSEQ multiplex PCR. In the table there are under 150,000 clones, about 88% of which are singletons. Sequencing used peripheral blood. These receptors were collected from a woman between 70 and 85 years old who had recovered from COVID-19. CDR3s include the opening cysteine and the closing phenylalanine or tryptophan. The order of the fields is J gene, D gene, V gene, clone size, CDR3 DNA, CDR3 protein. The D gene is left open where the match is weak. Where a row states a size, it is once, few, many or the class of an expanded clone; other rows omit it.

j_call: TRBJ2-3
d_call: NA
v_call: TRBV11-2
clone_size: NA
cdr3_nt: TGTGCCAGCAGCTTAACGGTGGGAGGAGGCACAGATACGCAGTATTTT
cdr3_aa: CASSLTVGGGTDTQYF

j_call: TRBJ2-7
d_call: TRBD1
v_call: TRBV7-3
clone_size: NA
cdr3_nt: TGTGCCAGCAGCTTGGGACAGGAGAACGAGCAGTACTTC
cdr3_aa: CASSLGQENEQYF

j_call: TRBJ1-1
d_call: NA
v_call: TRBV7-9
clone_size: NA
cdr3_nt: TGTGCCAGCAGCCTACACTACGTGGAAGCTTTCTTT
cdr3_aa: CASSLHYVEAFF

j_call: TRBJ2-5
d_call: NA
v_call: TRBV4-2
clone_size: NA
cdr3_nt: TGTGCCAGCAGCCAAGAGAGACAAGAGACCCAGTACTTC
cdr3_aa: CASSQERQETQYF

j_call: TRBJ1-1
d_call: TRBD1
v_call: TRBV10-2
clone_size: NA
cdr3_nt: TGCGCCAGCTCCGGACAGGGGGCCTACACTGAAGCTTTCTTT
cdr3_aa: CASSGQGAYTEAFF

j_call: TRBJ2-7
d_call: NA
v_call: TRBV11-2
clone_size: NA
cdr3_nt: TGTGCCAGCAGCTTAATGGACAGCTCCTACGAGCAGTACTTC
cdr3_aa: CASSLMDSSYEQYF

j_call: TRBJ1-2
d_call: TRBD1
v_call: TRBV9
clone_size: NA
cdr3_nt: TGTGCCAGCAGCGTAGTTTCAGGGGGCGGCTACACCTTC
cdr3_aa: CASSVVSGGGYTF

j_call: TRBJ1-5
d_call: NA
v_call: TRBV5-1
clone_size: NA
cdr3_nt: TGCGCCAGCAGACCGGACAGCGGCAATCAGCCCCAGCATTTT
cdr3_aa: CASRPDSGNQPQHF

j_call: TRBJ1-1
d_call: NA
v_call: TRBV29-1
clone_size: once
cdr3_nt: TGCAGCGCGACATTTATGAACACTGAAGCTTTCTTT
cdr3_aa: CSATFMNTEAFF

j_call: TRBJ2-5
d_call: NA
v_call: TRBV27
clone_size: NA
cdr3_nt: TGTGCCAGCAGCACCAGGGTAGGAGAGACCCAGTACTTC
cdr3_aa: CASSTRVGETQYF

j_call: TRBJ2-1
d_call: TRBD2
v_call: TRBV24-1
clone_size: NA
cdr3_nt: TGTGCCACCAGCGATCCCCGGGGGGGCTCCTACAATGAGCAGTTCTTC
cdr3_aa: CATSDPRGGSYNEQFF

j_call: TRBJ2-2
d_call: NA
v_call: TRBV6-5
clone_size: once
cdr3_nt: TGTGCCAGCAGTCCCCACTGGGCTTACCTCGGGGAGCTGTTTTTT
cdr3_aa: CASSPHWAYLGELFF

j_call: TRBJ1-1
d_call: NA
v_call: TRBV18
clone_size: NA
cdr3_nt: TGTGCCAGCTCACCGACACAGTTTGAAGCTTTCTTT
cdr3_aa: CASSPTQFEAFF

j_call: TRBJ1-5
d_call: NA
v_call: TRBV27
clone_size: NA
cdr3_nt: TGTGCCAGCAGTTTCGGTGGGCCCCAGCATTTT
cdr3_aa: CASSFGGPQHF

j_call: TRBJ2-1
d_call: TRBD2
v_call: TRBV27
clone_size: NA
cdr3_nt: TGTGCCAGTGTCCCACTAGCGGGAGGCCCCCTGGGCTACAATGAGCAGTTCTTC
cdr3_aa: CASVPLAGGPLGYNEQFF

j_call: TRBJ2-3
d_call: NA
v_call: TRBV5-1
clone_size: NA
cdr3_nt: TGCGCCAGCAGTCTGCTATGGGCGGATACGCAGTATTTT
cdr3_aa: CASSLLWADTQYF

j_call: TRBJ1-1
d_call: NA
v_call: TRBV6-5
clone_size: NA
cdr3_nt: TGTGCCAGCAGACCAATGGGGGCGCATGAAGCTTTCTTT
cdr3_aa: CASRPMGAHEAFF

j_call: TRBJ2-5
d_call: NA
v_call: TRBV11-2
clone_size: NA
cdr3_nt: TGTGCCAGCAGCCGCACGGTAGGACTGAGAGAGACCCAGTACTTC
cdr3_aa: CASSRTVGLRETQYF

j_call: TRBJ2-5
d_call: TRBD1
v_call: TRBV6-5
clone_size: NA
cdr3_nt: TGTGCCAGCAGTTTACAGGGGTATTCCCAAGAGACCCAGTACTTC
cdr3_aa: CASSLQGYSQETQYF

j_call: TRBJ1-3
d_call: NA
v_call: TRBV11-2
clone_size: few
cdr3_nt: TGTGCCAGCAGCCTCACCCCTCGGGATGGGAGAAACACCATATATTTT
cdr3_aa: CASSLTPRDGRNTIYF

j_call: TRBJ2-5
d_call: TRBD1
v_call: TRBV7-3
clone_size: NA
cdr3_nt: TGTGCCAGCAGCTTAATAGGCCAGGGGGCTAGTCAAGAGACCCAGTACTTC
cdr3_aa: CASSLIGQGASQETQYF

j_call: TRBJ1-4
d_call: NA
v_call: TRBV24-1
clone_size: NA
cdr3_nt: TGTGCCACGTCCGAGCGGACGAATGAAAAACTGTTTTTT
cdr3_aa: CATSERTNEKLFF

j_call: TRBJ2-1
d_call: NA
v_call: TRBV6-2/TRBV6-3
clone_size: few
cdr3_nt: TGTGCCAGCAGTACCAGCGGTCCCTCCTACAATGAGCAGTTCTTC
cdr3_aa: CASSTSGPSYNEQFF

j_call: TRBJ2-7
d_call: NA
v_call: TRBV7-9
clone_size: once
cdr3_nt: TGTGCCAGCAGCTTCACGGCGACTAGCGAGCAGTACTTC
cdr3_aa: CASSFTATSEQYF

j_call: TRBJ1-6
d_call: TRBD1
v_call: TRBV7-2
clone_size: NA
cdr3_nt: TGTGCCAGCAGCTTACAGGGGGTGGATTCACCCCTCCACTTT
cdr3_aa: CASSLQGVDSPLHF

j_call: TRBJ2-3
d_call: NA
v_call: TRBV11-2
clone_size: NA
cdr3_nt: TGTGCCAGCAGCTTAGCGGGGGTCCGGGCAGATACGCAGTATTTT
cdr3_aa: CASSLAGVRADTQYF

j_call: TRBJ2-1
d_call: TRBD2
v_call: TRBV7-3
clone_size: NA
cdr3_nt: TGTGCCAGCAGCTTAAGTCCCACTAGCGGGGGACGGGAGCAGTTCTTC
cdr3_aa: CASSLSPTSGGREQFF

j_call: TRBJ1-1
d_call: NA
v_call: TRBV10-3
clone_size: once
cdr3_nt: TGTGCCATCAGTGGCGGGCTGGGGGGCACTGAAGCTTTCTTT
cdr3_aa: CAISGGLGGTEAFF

j_call: TRBJ2-2
d_call: NA
v_call: TRBV3-1/TRBV3-2
clone_size: NA
cdr3_nt: TGTGCCAGCAGCCAAAAGGCGGGAACCGGGGAGCTGTTTTTT
cdr3_aa: CASSQKAGTGELFF

j_call: TRBJ2-6
d_call: TRBD1
v_call: TRBV9
clone_size: NA
cdr3_nt: TGTGCCAGCAGTCATCTCAGGGGACAGGGGACTCCTGGGGCCAACGTCCTGACTTTC
cdr3_aa: CASSHLRGQGTPGANVLTF

j_call: TRBJ2-5
d_call: NA
v_call: TRBV7-8
clone_size: NA
cdr3_nt: TGTGCCAGCAGCCCGCGGGGGCTCCAAGAGACCCAGTACTTC
cdr3_aa: CASSPRGLQETQYF

j_call: TRBJ2-7
d_call: NA
v_call: TRBV7-9
clone_size: NA
cdr3_nt: TGTGCCACCATGAGGGCGAAAGTTTCTGGTCTTTACGAGCAGTACTTC
cdr3_aa: CATMRAKVSGLYEQYF

j_call: TRBJ2-3
d_call: NA
v_call: TRBV18
clone_size: NA
cdr3_nt: TGTGCCAGCTCCTACCCAAACTTCGCGGGGCTCCCCGATACGCAGTATTTT
cdr3_aa: CASSYPNFAGLPDTQYF

j_call: TRBJ1-1
d_call: NA
v_call: TRBV6-5
clone_size: NA
cdr3_nt: TGTGCCAGCAGTTATCAGATGAACACTGAAGCTTTCTTT
cdr3_aa: CASSYQMNTEAFF

j_call: TRBJ1-1
d_call: NA
v_call: TRBV11-1
clone_size: NA
cdr3_nt: TGTGCCAGCAGGAAACAGGGAGCGAGCACTGAAGCTTTCTTT
cdr3_aa: CASRKQGASTEAFF

j_call: TRBJ2-2
d_call: NA
v_call: TRBV6-5
clone_size: once
cdr3_nt: TGTGCCAGCAGCAGGGGAACTAACACCGGGGAGCTGTTTTTT
cdr3_aa: CASSRGTNTGELFF

j_call: TRBJ2-7
d_call: TRBD1
v_call: TRBV9
clone_size: few
cdr3_nt: TGTGCCAGCAGCGTAGGAGGGACAGACTCCTACGAGCAGTACTTC
cdr3_aa: CASSVGGTDSYEQYF

j_call: TRBJ2-7
d_call: NA
v_call: TRBV6-5
clone_size: NA
cdr3_nt: TGTGCCAGCAGTTACGACAGGTACCTGGAGCAGTACTTC
cdr3_aa: CASSYDRYLEQYF

j_call: TRBJ2-1
d_call: TRBD2
v_call: TRBV4-3
clone_size: NA
cdr3_nt: TGCGCCAGCAGCCAAGATGCGGCTAGCGGGGGCCCCTACAATGAGCAGTTCTTC
cdr3_aa: CASSQDAASGGPYNEQFF

j_call: TRBJ2-7
d_call: NA
v_call: TRBV5-5
clone_size: NA
cdr3_nt: TGTGCCAGCAGCTTTCAGGGGTTCGAGCAGTACTTC
cdr3_aa: CASSFQGFEQYF

j_call: TRBJ2-1
d_call: TRBD2
v_call: TRBV5-1
clone_size: NA
cdr3_nt: TGCGCCAGCAGCCGCGGGACTAGCGACCATGAGCAGTTCTTC
cdr3_aa: CASSRGTSDHEQFF

j_call: TRBJ2-5
d_call: NA
v_call: TRBV12-3/TRBV12-4
clone_size: NA
cdr3_nt: TGTGCCAGCAGTCAGATTGAAGAGACCCAGTACTTC
cdr3_aa: CASSQIEETQYF